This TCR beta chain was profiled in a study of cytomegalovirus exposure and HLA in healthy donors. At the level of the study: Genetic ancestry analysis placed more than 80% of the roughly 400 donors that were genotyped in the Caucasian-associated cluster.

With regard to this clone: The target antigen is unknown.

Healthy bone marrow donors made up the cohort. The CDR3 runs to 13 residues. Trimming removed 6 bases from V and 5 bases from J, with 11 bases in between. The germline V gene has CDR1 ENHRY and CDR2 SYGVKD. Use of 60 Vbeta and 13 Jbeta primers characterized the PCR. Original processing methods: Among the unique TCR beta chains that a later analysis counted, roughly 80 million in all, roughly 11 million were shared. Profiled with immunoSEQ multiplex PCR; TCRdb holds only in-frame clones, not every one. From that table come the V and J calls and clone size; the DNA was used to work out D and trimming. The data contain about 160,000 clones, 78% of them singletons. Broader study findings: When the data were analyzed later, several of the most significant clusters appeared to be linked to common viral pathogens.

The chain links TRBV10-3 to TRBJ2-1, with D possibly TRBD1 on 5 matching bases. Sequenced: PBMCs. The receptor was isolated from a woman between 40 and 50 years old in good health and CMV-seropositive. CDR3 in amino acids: CAISTDRDNEQFF. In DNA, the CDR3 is TGTGCCATCAGCACCGACAGAGACAATGAGCAGTTCTTC.